This T cell receptor beta chain comes out of a study of beta chain features in type 1 diabetes. The study, taken as a whole, reports: Comparison showed that naive, central memory and Treg TCRB repertoires appeared more similar among patients than among healthy donors. PCR, the amplification step, might favor shorter templates, equally in patients and controls.

As regards this clone: Its matching antigen is unknown.

Sequencing targeted expressed TCRB transcripts, as all isolated RNA had been reverse transcribed. Data came from immunoSEQ multiplex PCR; TCRdb stores just in-frame clones and leaves some out. This sample yields roughly 230,000 clones, of which 9.6% are seen a single time; under 0.035% belongs to the top ten. Every donor provided one heparinised blood draw, which averaged about 116 mL. Germline V gives CDR1 SGHKS, CDR2 YYEKEE (reference sequence). The V and J ends lost 1 base and 4 bases respectively, with 5 bases between them. This CDR3 has 13 amino acids. The sequence derives from a woman aged 18-35 years in good health. V is TRBV5-5 and J is TRBJ2-2; D remains ambiguous. Sample: naive CD4+ T cells from blood. The CDR3 nucleotides are TGTGCCAGCAGCTTGATCGGCACCGGGGAGCTGTTTTTT. Translating gives CASSLIGTGELFF. Filled out from reference TRBV5-5 and TRBJ2-2, the complete variable domain reads DAGVTQSPTHLIKTRGQQVTLRCSPISGHKSVSWYQQVLGQGPQFIFQYYEKEERGRGNFPDRFSARQFPNYSSELNVNALLLGDSALYLCASSLIGTGELFFGEGSRLTVL.